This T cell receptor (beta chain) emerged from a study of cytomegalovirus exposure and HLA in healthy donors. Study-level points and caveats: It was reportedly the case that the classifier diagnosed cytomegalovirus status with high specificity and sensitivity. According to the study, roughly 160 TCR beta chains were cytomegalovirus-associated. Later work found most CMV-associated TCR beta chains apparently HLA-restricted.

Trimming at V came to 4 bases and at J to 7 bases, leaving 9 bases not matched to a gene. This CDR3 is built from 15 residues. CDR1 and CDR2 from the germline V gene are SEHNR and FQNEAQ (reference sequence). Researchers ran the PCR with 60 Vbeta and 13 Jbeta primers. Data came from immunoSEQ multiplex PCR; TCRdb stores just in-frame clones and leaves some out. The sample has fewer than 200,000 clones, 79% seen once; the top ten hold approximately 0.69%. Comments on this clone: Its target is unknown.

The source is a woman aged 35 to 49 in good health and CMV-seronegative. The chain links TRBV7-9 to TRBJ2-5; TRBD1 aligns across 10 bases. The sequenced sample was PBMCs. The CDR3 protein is CASSSGQGVGGTQYF. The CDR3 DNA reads TGTGCCAGCAGCTCCGGACAGGGGGTGGGAGGGACCCAGTACTTC.